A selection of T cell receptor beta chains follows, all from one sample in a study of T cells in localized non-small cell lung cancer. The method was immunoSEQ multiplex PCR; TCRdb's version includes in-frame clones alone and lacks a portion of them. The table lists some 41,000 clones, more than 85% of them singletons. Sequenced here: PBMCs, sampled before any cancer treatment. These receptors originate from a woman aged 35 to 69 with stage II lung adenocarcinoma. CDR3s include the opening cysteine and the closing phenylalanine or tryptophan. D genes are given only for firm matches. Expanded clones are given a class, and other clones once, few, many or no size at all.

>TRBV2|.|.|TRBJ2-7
TGTGCCAGCAGTGAAGTGGACCGCCCAGGGAACGAGCAGTACTTC
CASSEVDRPGNEQYF
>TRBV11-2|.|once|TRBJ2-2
TGTGCCAGCAGCTTAGGGTTGAACACCGGGGAGCTGTTTTTT
CASSLGLNTGELFF
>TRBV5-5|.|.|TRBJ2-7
TGTGCCAGCAGCTTGGGTGGGTCCTTGGGCGAGCAGTACTTC
CASSLGGSLGEQYF
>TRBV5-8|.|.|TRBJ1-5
TGTGCCAGCTTTAGGGGACGTTGGGGCAATCAGCCCCAGCATTTT
CASFRGRWGNQPQHF
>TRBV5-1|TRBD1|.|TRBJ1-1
TGCGCCAGCACCAGGACAGGGGGCCTGACGGACACTGAAGCTTTCTTT
CASTRTGGLTDTEAFF
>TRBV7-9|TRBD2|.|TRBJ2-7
TGTGCCAGCAGCCCCAAGCTAGCGGCGGACGAGCAGTACTTC
CASSPKLAADEQYF
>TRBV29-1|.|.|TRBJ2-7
TGCAGCGTAGTGGGGGTGGGGGGCGAGCAGTACTTC
CSVVGVGGEQYF
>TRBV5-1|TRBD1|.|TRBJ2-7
TGCGCCAGCAGCTTTCGACAGGGGACGGGGCAGTACTTC
CASSFRQGTGQYF
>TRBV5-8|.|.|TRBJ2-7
TGTGCCAGCAGCTTGGACTACGAGCAGTACTTC
CASSLDYEQYF
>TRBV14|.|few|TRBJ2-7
TGTGCCAGCAGCCAATGGTCGGGGAGAGGCGAGCAGTACTTC
CASSQWSGRGEQYF
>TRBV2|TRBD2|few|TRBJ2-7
TGTGCCAGCAGGGACCCTAGCGGGAGGACCCACGAGCAGTACTTC
CASRDPSGRTHEQYF
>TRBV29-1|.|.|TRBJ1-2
TGCAGCGCCCGGGGCGCCGCTAACTATGGCTACACCTTC
CSARGAANYGYTF
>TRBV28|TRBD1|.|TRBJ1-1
TGTGCCAGCAGTCCGGGGGGGACAGACTCCCTTGGGGCTTTCTTT
CASSPGGTDSLGAFF
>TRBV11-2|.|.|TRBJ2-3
TGTGCCAGCAGCTTAGACCCTCAGCGGGCTACGACAGATACGCAGTATTTT
CASSLDPQRATTDTQYF
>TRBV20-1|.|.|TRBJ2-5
TGCAGTGCTCCCCGGGAACGTGAGCAGTACTTC
CSAPREREQYF
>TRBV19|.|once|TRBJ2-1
TGTGCCAGTAAGGGGCCCGTTAACAATGAGCAGTTCTTC
CASKGPVNNEQFF
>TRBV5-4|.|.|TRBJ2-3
TGTGCCAGCAGCTTGCTAGCTGCGGGCACAGATACGCAGTATTTT
CASSLLAAGTDTQYF
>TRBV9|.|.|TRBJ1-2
TGTGCCAGCAGCGTAGCGAGGGGGAGTTATGGCTACACCTTC
CASSVARGSYGYTF
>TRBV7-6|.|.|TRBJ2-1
TGTGCCAGCAGCCACTCCTACAATGAGCAGTTCTTC
CASSHSYNEQFF
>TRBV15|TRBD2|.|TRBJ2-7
TGTGCCACCAGCGGGGGACTAGCGGGAGCGAATCCCTACGAGCAGTACTTC
CATSGGLAGANPYEQYF
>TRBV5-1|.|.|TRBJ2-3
TGCGCCAGCAGCTTGGTTTGGTCAGGGGAGGGTAGCACAGATACGCAGTATTTT
CASSLVWSGEGSTDTQYF